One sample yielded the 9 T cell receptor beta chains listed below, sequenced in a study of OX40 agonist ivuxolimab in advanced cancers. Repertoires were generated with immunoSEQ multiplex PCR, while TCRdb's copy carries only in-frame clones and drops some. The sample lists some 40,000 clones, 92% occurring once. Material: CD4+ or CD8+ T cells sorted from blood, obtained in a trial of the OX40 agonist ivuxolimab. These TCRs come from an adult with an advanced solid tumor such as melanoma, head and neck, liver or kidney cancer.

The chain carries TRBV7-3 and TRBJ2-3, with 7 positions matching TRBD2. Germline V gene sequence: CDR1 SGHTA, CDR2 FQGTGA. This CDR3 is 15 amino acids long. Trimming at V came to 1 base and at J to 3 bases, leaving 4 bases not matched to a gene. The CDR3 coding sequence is TGTGCCAGCAGCTTAAGTCTAGCGGATACAGATACGCAGTATTTT. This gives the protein CASSLSLADTDTQYF.

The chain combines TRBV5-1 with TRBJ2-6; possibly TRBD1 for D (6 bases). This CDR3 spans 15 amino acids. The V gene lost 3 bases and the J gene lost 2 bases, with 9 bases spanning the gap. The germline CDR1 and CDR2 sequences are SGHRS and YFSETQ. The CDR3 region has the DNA TGCGCCAGCAGCTCCACAGGGACTGGGGCCAACGTCCTGACTTTC. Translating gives CASSSTGTGANVLTF.

This chain's CDR3 is CASSLSGGQEEAKNIQYF. The CDR3 nucleotides are TGTGCCAGCAGCTTAAGTGGGGGACAGGAGGAGGCCAAAAACATTCAGTACTTC. The J gene is TRBJ2-4, the V gene TRBV7-9; 8 nucleotides align to TRBD1. V lost 2 bases, J lost 1 base, and 10 bases stayed unmatched. The CDR3 consists of 18 residues. Germline CDR1 reads SEHNR; CDR2 reads FQNEAQ (reference sequence). Combining the CDR3 with reference TRBV7-9 and TRBJ2-4 gives the whole variable domain DTGVSQNPRHKITKRGQNVTFRCDPISEHNRLYWYRQTLGQGPEFLTYFQNEAQLEKSRLLSDRFSAERPKGSFSTLEIQRTEQGDSAMYLCASSLSGGQEEAKNIQYFGAGTRLSVL.

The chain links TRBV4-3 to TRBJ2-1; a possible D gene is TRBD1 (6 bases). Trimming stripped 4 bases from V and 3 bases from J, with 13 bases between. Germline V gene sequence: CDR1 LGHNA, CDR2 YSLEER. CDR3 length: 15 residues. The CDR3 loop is CASSPGQSDYNEQFF. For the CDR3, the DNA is TGCGCCAGCAGCCCAGGACAGAGTGACTACAATGAGCAGTTCTTC.

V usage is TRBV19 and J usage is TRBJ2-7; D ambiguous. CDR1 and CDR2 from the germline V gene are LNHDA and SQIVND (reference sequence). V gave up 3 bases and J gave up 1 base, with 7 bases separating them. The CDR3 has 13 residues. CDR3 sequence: CASSMGLSYEQYF. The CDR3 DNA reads TGTGCCAGTAGTATGGGATTATCCTACGAGCAGTACTTC.

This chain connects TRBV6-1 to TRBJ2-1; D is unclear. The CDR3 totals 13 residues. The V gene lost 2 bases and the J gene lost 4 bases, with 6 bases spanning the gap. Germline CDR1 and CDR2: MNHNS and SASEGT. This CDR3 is CASSEFGYNEQFF. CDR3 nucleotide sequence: TGTGCCAGCAGTGAATTCGGATACAATGAGCAGTTCTTC.

DNA of the CDR3: TGTGCCAGCAGCTTGGGAGGGTGGGGACAGGGTTACGAGCAGTACTTC. Protein sequence: CASSLGGWGQGYEQYF. The chain is built from TRBV5-5 and TRBJ2-7, with 9 bases that match TRBD1. Germline V gene data show CDR1 as SGHKS and CDR2 as YYEKEE (reference sequence). The CDR3 is 16 residues long. V was clipped by 0 bases and J by 4 bases; unmatched bases: 8.

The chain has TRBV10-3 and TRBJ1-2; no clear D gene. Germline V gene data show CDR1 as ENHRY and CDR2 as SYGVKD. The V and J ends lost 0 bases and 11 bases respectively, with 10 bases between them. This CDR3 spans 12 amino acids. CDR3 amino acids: CAISESQSEYTF. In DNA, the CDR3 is TGTGCCATCAGTGAGTCACAGAGTGAATACACCTTC.

The CDR3 is CASSSKTRGEQFF. The CDR3, as DNA: TGTGCCAGCAGCTCCAAAACTAGGGGGGAGCAGTTCTTC. The chain is built from TRBV7-9 and TRBJ2-1; a weak D match, TRBD1 (6 bases). The length of the CDR3 is 13 residues. Trimming stripped 4 bases from V and 10 bases from J, with 14 bases between. The germline V gene has CDR1 SEHNR and CDR2 FQNEAQ (reference sequence).